This section outlines one TCR beta chain sequence together with its context. The source of the sample is a study of blood T cell repertoires in COVID-19. Across the whole study: Sources were T cells, B-cell-depleted T cells, or PBMCs; the material itself was cDNA or gDNA.

Donors were grouped by their self-reported clinical history. Here immunoSEQ multiplex PCR was the method, and the copy in TCRdb shows in-frame clones only, minus some. The data contain 170,000 or so clones, more than 75% of them singletons. CDR1 is SGHAT, CDR2 FQNNGV, per germline. The CDR3 extends over 12 amino acids. The V gene lost 1 base and the J gene lost 8 bases, with 5 bases spanning the gap. The chain has TRBV11-2 and TRBJ1-4; D not certain. The TCR sequence derives from a woman in her fifties or sixties who had recovered from COVID-19. Sequences were obtained from PBMCs or T cells enriched from blood (not recorded which). The chain's CDR3 is CASSLGEEKLFF. DNA of the CDR3: TGTGCCAGCAGCTTAGGGGAGGAAAAACTGTTTTTT.